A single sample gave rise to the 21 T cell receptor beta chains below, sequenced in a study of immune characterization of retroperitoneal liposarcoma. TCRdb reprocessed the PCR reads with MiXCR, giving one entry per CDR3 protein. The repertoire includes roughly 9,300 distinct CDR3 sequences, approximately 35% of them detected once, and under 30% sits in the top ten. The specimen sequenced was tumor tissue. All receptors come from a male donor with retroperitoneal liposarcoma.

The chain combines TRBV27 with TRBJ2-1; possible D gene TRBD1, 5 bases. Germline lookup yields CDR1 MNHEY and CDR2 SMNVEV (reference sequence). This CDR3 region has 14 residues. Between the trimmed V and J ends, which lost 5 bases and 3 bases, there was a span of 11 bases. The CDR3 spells CASSPRGFYNEQFF. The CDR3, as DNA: TGTGCCAGCAGTCCTAGGGGCTTCTACAATGAGCAGTTCTTC.

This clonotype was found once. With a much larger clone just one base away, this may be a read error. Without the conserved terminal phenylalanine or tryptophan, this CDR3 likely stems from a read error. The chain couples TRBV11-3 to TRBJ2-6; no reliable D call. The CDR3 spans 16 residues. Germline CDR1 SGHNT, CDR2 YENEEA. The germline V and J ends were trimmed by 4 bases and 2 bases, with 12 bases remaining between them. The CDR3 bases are TGTGCCAGCAGCTCGACCACGGTTACTGGGGCCAACGTCCTGACTGTC. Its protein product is CASSSTTVTGANVLTV.

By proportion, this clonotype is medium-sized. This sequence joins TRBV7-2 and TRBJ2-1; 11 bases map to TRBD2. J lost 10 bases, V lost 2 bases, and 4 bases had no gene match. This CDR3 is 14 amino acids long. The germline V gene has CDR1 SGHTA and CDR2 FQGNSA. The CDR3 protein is CASSLTSGSAEQFF. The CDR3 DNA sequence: TGTGCCAGCAGCTTAACTAGCGGGAGTGCCGAGCAGTTCTTC.

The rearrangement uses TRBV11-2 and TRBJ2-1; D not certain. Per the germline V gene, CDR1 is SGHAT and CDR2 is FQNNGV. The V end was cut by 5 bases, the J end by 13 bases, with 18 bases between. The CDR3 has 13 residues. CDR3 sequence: CASSLNPQETQFF. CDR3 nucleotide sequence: TGTGCCAGCAGCCTCAATCCTCAAGAGACCCAGTTCTTC.

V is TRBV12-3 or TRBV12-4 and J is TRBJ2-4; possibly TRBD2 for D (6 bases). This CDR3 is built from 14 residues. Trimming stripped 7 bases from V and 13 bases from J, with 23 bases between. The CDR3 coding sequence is TGTGCCAGCACCATTAGCGGAACCTACAATGAGCAGTACTTC. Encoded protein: CASTISGTYNEQYF.

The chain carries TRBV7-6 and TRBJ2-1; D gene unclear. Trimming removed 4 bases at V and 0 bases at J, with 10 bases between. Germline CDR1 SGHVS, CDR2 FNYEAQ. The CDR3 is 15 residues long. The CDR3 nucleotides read TGTGCCAGCAGCTCCCGTTTTAGCTCCTACAATGAGCAGTTCTTC. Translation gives CASSSRFSSYNEQFF.

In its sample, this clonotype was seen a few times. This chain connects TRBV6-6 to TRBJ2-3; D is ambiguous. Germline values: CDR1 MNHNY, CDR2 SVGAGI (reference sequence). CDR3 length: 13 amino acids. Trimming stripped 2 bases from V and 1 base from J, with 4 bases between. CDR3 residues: CASSYDRTDTQYF. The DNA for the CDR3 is TGTGCCAGCAGTTACGACCGCACAGATACGCAGTATTTT.

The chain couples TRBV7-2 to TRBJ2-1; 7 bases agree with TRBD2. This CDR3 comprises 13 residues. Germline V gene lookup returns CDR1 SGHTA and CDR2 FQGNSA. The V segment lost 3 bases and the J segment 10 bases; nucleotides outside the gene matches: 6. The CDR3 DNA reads TGTGCCAGCAGCTTGAGGCGGGACTACGAGCAGTTCTTC. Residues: CASSLRRDYEQFF.

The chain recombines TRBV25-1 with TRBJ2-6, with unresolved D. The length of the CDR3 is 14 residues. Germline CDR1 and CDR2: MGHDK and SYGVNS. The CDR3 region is CASRSHSGANVLTF. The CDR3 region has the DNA TGTGCTTCTCGTAGTCATTCTGGGGCCAACGTCCTGACTTTC.

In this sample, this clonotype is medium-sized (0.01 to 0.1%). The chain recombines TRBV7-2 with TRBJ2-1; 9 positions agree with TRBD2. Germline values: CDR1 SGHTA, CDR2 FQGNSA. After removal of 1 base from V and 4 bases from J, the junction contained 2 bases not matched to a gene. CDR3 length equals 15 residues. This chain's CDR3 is CASSLDSGGYNEQFF. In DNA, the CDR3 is TGTGCCAGCAGCTTAGACAGCGGGGGGTACAATGAGCAGTTCTTC. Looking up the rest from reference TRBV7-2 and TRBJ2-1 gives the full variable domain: GAGVSQSPSNKVTEKGKDVELRCDPISGHTALYWYRQSLGQGLEFLIYFQGNSAPDKSGLPSDRFSAERTGGSVSTLTIQRTQQEDSAVYLCASSLDSGGYNEQFFGPGTRLTVL.

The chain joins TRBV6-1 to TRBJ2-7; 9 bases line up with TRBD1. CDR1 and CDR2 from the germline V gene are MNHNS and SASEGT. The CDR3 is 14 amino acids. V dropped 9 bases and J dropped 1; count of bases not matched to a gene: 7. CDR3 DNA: TGTGCCAGTGGAGCGGACAGGGGATCCTACGAGCAGTACTTC. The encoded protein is CASGADRGSYEQYF.

This CDR3 is CASLGANTGELFF. The CDR3 DNA sequence: TGTGCCAGCCTGGGAGCGAACACCGGGGAGCTGTTTTTT. The chain combines TRBV6-5 with TRBJ2-2; D may be TRBD2 (5 bases). Germline CDR1 reads MNHEY; CDR2 reads SVGAGI. V was pared by 8 bases and J by 0 bases, with 7 bases between. This CDR3 is built from 13 residues.

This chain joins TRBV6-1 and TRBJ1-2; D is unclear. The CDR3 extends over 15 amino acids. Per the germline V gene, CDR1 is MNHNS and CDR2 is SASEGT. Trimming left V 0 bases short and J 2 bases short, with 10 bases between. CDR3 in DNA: TGTGCCAGCAGTGAAGCGGGGAATGTGAACTATGGCTACACCTTC. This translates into CASSEAGNVNYGYTF.

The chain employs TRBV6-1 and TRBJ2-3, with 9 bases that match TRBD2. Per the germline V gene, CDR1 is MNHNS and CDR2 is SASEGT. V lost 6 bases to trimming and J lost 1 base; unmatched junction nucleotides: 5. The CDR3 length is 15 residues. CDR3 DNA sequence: TGTGCCAGCAGCCCCCAGCGGGGGGGCACAGATACGCAGTATTTT. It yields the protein CASSPQRGGTDTQYF.

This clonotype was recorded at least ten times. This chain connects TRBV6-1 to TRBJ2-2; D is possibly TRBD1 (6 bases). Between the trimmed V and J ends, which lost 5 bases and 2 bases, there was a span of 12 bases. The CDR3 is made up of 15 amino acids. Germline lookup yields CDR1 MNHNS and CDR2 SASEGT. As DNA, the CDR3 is TGTGCCAGCAGTCCCAAGGACAGAAACACCGGGGAGCTGTTTTTT. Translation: CASSPKDRNTGELFF.

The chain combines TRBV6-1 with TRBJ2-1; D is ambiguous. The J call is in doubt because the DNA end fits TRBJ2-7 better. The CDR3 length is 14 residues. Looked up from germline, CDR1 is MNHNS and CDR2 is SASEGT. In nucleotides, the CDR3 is TGTGCCAGCAGTGAAGCGCCCTACATCTACGAGCAGTACTTC. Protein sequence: CASSEAPYIYEQYF.

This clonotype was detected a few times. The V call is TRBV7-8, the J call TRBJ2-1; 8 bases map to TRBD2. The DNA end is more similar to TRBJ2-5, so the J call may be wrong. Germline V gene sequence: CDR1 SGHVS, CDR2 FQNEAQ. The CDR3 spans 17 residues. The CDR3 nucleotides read TGTGCCAGCAGCCGTCCGGGGCGCGGGAGGATGGTGGAGACCCAGTACTTC. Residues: CASSRPGRGRMVETQYF.

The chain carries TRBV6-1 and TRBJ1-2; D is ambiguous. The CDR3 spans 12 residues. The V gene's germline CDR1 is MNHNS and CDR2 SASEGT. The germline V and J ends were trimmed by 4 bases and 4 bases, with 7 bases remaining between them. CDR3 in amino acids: CASSAEGYGYTF. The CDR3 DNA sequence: TGTGCCAGCAGTGCCGAGGGCTATGGCTACACCTTC.

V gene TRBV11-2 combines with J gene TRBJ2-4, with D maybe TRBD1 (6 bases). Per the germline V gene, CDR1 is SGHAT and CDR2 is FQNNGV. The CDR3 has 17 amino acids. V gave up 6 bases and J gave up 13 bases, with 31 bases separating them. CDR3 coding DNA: TGTGCCAGCAGATTTACCGGGACACCGAGCTCCTACAATGAGCAGTACTTC. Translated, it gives CASRFTGTPSSYNEQYF.

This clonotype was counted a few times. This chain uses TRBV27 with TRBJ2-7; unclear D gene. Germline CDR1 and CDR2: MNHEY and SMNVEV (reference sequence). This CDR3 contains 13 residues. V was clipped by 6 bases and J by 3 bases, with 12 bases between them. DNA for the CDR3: TGTGCCAGCAGCTCCCGGGCCCACTACGAGCAGTACTTC. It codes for CASSSRAHYEQYF.

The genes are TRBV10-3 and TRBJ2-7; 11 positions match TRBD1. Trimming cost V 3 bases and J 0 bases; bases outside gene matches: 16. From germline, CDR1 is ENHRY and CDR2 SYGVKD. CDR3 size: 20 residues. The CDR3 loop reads CAISDSSGGQGAPSSYEQYF. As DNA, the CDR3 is TGTGCCATCAGTGACAGTTCAGGAGGACAGGGGGCACCTAGCTCCTACGAGCAGTACTTC.